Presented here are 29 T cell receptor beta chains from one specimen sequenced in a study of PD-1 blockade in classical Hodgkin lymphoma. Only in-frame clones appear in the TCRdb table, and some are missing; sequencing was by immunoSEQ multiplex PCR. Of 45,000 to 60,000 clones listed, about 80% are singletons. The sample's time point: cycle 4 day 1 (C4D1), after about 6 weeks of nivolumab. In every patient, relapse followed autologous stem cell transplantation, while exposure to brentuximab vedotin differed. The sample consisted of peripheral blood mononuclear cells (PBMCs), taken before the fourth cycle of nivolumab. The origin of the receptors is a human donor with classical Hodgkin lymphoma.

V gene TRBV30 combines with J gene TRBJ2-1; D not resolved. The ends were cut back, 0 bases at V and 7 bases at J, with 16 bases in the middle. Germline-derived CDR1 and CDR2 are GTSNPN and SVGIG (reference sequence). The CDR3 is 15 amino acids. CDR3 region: CAWSVRSPWSNEQFF. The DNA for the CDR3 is TGTGCCTGGAGTGTACGTTCGCCCTGGTCGAATGAGCAGTTCTTC.

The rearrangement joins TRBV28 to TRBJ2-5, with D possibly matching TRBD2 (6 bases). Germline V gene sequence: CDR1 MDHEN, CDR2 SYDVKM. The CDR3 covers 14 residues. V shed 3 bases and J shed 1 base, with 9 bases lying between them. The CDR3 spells CASSLAGLQETQYF. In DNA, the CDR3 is TGTGCCAGCAGTTTGGCGGGGCTCCAAGAGACCCAGTACTTC.

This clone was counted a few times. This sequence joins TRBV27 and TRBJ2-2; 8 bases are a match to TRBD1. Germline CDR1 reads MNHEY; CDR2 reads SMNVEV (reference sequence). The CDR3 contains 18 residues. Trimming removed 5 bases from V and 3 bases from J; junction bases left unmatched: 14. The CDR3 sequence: CASSLYLTGGKDTGELFF. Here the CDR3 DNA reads TGTGCCAGCAGTCTCTACCTTACAGGGGGGAAAGACACCGGGGAGCTGTTTTTT.

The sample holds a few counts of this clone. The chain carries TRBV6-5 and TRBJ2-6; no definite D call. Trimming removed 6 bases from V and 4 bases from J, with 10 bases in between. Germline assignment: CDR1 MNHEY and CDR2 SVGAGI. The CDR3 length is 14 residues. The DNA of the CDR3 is TGTGCCAGCAGCCCCTCTCTGGGGGCCAACGTCCTGACTTTC. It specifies CASSPSLGANVLTF.

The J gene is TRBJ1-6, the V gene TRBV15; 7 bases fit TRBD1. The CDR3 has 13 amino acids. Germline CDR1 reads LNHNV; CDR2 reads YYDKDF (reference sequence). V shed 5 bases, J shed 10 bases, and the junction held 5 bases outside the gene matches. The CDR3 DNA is TGTGCCACCAGCCGGGACAGAAACTCACCCCTCCACTTT. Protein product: CATSRDRNSPLHF.

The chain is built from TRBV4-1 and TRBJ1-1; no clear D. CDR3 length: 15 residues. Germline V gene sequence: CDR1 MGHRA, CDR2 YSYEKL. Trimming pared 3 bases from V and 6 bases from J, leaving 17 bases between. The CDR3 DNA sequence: TGCGCCAGCAGCCAGCGTAGTCGGACCGCGCCTGAAGCTTTCTTT. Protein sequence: CASSQRSRTAPEAFF.

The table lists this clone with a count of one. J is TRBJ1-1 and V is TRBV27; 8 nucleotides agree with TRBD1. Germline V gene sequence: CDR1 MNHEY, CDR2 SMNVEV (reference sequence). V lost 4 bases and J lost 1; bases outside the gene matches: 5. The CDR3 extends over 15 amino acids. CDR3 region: CASSSADRANTEAFF. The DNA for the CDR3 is TGTGCCAGCAGTTCCGCGGACAGGGCGAACACTGAAGCTTTCTTT.

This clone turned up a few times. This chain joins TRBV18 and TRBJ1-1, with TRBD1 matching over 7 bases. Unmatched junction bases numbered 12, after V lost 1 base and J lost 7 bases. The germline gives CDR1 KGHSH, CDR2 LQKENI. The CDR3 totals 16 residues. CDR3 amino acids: CASSPLAPGTEFEAFF. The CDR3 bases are TGTGCCAGCTCACCACTGGCCCCAGGGACAGAATTTGAAGCTTTCTTT.

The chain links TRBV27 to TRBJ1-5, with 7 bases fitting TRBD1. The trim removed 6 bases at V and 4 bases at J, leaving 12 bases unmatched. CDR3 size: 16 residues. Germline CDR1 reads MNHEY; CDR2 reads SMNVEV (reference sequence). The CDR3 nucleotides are TGTGCCAGCAGCCCGACAGGGAACCCCCGAAATCAGCCCCAGCATTTT. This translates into CASSPTGNPRNQPQHF.

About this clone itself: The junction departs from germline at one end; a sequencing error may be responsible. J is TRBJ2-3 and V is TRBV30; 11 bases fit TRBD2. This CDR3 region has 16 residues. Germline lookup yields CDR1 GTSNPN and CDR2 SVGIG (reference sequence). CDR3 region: CVWSIIAGGRTDTQYF. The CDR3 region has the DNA TGTGTCTGGAGTATCATAGCGGGAGGGCGCACAGATACGCAGTATTTT.

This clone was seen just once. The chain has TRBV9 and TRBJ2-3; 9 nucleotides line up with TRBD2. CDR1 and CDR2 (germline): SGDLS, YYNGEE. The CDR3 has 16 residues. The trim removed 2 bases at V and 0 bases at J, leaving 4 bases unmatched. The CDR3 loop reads CASSVSGGQSTDTQYF. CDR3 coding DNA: TGTGCCAGCAGCGTCAGCGGGGGGCAAAGCACAGATACGCAGTATTTT.

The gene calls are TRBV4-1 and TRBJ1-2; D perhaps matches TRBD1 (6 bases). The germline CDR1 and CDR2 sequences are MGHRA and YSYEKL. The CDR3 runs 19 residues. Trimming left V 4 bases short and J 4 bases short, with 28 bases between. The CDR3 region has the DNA TGCGCCAGCAGCCCCATCCATCGCGAAACAGGGCCTGGGAGCTATGGCTACACCTTC. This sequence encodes CASSPIHRETGPGSYGYTF.

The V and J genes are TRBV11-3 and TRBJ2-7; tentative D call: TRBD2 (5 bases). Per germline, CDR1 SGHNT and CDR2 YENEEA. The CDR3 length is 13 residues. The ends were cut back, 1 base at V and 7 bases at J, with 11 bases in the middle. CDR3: CASSLGNTGEQYF. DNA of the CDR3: TGTGCCAGCAGCTTAGGTAATACGGGGGAGCAGTACTTC.

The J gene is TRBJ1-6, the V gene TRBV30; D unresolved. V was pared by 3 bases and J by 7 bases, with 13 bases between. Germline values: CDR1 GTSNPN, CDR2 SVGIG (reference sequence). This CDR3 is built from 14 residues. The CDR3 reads CAWSGPTDNSPLHF. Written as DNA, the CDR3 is TGTGCCTGGAGCGGACCGACGGACAATTCACCCCTCCACTTT.

The CDR3 sequence is CAWSATQGARYNSPLHF. The DNA for the CDR3 is TGTGCCTGGAGTGCTACGCAGGGGGCCCGCTATAATTCACCCCTCCACTTT. V usage is TRBV30 and J usage is TRBJ1-6, with TRBD1 matching over 8 bases. Germline V lookup: CDR1 GTSNPN, CDR2 SVGIG (reference sequence). The CDR3 is 17 amino acids. The V segment lost 1 base and the J segment 3 bases; nucleotides outside the gene matches: 8.

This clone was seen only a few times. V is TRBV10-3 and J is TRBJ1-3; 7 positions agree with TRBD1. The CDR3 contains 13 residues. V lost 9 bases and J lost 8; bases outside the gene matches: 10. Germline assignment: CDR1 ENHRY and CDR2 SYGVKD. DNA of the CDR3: TGTGCCATTTGGGACAGCCGGAAGGACACCATATATTTT. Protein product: CAIWDSRKDTIYF.

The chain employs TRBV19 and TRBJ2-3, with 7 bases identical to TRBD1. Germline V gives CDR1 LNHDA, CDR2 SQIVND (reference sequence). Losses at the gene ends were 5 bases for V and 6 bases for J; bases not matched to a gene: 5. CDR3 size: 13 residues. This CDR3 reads CASSGTGVDTQYF. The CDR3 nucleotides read TGTGCCAGTAGTGGAACAGGGGTGGATACGCAGTATTTT.

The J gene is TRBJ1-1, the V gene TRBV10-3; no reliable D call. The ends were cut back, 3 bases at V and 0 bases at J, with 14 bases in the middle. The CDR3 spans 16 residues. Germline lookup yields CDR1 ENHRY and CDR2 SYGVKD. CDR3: CAISDKGGRLNTEAFF. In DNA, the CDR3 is TGTGCCATCAGTGACAAAGGAGGGCGGTTGAACACTGAAGCTTTCTTT.

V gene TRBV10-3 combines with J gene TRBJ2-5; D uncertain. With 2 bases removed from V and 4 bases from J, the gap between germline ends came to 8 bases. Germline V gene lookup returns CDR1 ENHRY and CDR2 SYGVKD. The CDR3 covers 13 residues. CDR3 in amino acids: CAISERLLETQYF. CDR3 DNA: TGTGCCATCAGTGAGAGGCTTTTAGAGACCCAGTACTTC.

Here the CDR3 reads CASSFSSTYEQYF. The CDR3 nucleotides read TGTGCCAGCAGCTTCTCGTCCACCTACGAGCAGTACTTC. The gene calls are TRBV5-6 and TRBJ2-7; D is undetermined. Germline loops: CDR1 SGHDT, CDR2 YYEEEE. This CDR3 comprises 13 residues. V was clipped by 2 bases and J by 2 bases, with 8 bases between them.

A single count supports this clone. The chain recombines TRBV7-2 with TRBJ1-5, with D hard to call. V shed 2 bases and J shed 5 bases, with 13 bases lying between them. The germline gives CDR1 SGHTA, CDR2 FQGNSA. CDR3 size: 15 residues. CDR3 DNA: TGTGCCAGCAGCTTATGGCGTAGACCACATCAGCCCCAGCATTTT. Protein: CASSLWRRPHQPQHF.

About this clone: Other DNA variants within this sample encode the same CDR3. CDR3 coding DNA: TGTGCCAGTAGGCTTTCCGGAAACACCATATATTTT. Translation: CASRLSGNTIYF. The chain links TRBV19 to TRBJ1-3; the D is unclear. Trimming removed 6 bases at V and 4 bases at J, with 7 bases between. This CDR3 contains 12 residues. The germline V gene has CDR1 LNHDA and CDR2 SQIVND (reference sequence).

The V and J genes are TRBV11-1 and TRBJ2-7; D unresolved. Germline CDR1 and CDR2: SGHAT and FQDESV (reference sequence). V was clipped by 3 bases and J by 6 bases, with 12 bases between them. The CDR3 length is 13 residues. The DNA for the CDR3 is TGTGCCAGCAGCTTGACCTCCCGGAGCGAGCAGTACTTC. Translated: CASSLTSRSEQYF. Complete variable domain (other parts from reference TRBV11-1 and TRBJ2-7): EAEVAQSPRYKITEKSQAVAFWCDPISGHATLYWYRQILGQGPELLVQFQDESVVDDSQLPKDRFSAERLKGVDSTLKIQPAELGDSAMYLCASSLTSRSEQYFGPGTRLTVT.

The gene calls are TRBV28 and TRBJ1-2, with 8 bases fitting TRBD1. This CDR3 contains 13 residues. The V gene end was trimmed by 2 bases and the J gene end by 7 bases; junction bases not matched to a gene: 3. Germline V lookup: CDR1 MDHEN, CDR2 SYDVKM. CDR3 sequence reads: CASSLPGGLGYTF. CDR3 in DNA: TGTGCCAGCAGTTTACCAGGGGGCCTTGGCTACACCTTC.

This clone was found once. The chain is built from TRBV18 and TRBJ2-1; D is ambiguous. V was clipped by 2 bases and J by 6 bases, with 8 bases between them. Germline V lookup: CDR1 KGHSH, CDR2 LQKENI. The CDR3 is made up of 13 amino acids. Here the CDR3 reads CASSPESVNEQFF. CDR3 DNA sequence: TGTGCCAGCTCACCAGAGTCAGTCAATGAGCAGTTCTTC.

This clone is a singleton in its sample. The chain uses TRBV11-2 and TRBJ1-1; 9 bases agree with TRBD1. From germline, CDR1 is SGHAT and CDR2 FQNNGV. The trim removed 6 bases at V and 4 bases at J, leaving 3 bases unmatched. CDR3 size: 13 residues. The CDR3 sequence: CASSGQGSTEAFF. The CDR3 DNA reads TGTGCCAGCAGTGGACAGGGGAGCACTGAAGCTTTCTTT.

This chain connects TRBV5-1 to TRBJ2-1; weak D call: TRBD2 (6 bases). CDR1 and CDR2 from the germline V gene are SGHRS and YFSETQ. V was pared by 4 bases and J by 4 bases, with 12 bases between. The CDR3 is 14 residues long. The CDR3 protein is CASSAGLIYNEQFF. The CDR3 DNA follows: TGCGCCAGCAGCGCGGGACTGATTTACAATGAGCAGTTCTTC. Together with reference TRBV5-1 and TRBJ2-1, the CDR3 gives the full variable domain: KAGVTQTPRYLIKTRGQQVTLSCSPISGHRSVSWYQQTPGQGLQFLFEYFSETQRNKGNFPGRFSGRQFSNSRSEMNVSTLELGDSALYLCASSAGLIYNEQFFGPGTRLTVL.

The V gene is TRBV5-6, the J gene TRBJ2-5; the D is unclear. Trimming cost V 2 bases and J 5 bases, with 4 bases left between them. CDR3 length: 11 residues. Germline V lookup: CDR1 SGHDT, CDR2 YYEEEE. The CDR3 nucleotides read TGTGCCAGCAGCTTCGGGGAGACCCAGTACTTC. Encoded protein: CASSFGETQYF.

In DNA form, the CDR3 reads TGTGCCAGCAGTTCCACGACTAGCGAGGGAGGCTATGGCTACACCTTC. Protein sequence: CASSSTTSEGGYGYTF. This chain uses TRBV6-5 with TRBJ1-2; no definite D call. This CDR3 is 16 amino acids long. Germline V gives CDR1 MNHEY, CDR2 SVGAGI. The germline V and J ends were trimmed by 4 bases and 4 bases, with 19 bases remaining between them.